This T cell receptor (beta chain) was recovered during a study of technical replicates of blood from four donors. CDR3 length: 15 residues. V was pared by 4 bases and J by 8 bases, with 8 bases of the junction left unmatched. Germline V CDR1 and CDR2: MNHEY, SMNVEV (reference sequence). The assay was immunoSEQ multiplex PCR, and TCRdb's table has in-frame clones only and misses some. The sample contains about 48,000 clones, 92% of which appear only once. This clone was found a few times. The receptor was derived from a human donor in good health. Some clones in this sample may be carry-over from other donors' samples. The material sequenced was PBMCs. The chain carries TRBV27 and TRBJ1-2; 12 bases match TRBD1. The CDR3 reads CASSWGQGAPGGYTF. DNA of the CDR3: TGTGCCAGCAGTTGGGGACAGGGGGCTCCAGGGGGCTACACCTTC.